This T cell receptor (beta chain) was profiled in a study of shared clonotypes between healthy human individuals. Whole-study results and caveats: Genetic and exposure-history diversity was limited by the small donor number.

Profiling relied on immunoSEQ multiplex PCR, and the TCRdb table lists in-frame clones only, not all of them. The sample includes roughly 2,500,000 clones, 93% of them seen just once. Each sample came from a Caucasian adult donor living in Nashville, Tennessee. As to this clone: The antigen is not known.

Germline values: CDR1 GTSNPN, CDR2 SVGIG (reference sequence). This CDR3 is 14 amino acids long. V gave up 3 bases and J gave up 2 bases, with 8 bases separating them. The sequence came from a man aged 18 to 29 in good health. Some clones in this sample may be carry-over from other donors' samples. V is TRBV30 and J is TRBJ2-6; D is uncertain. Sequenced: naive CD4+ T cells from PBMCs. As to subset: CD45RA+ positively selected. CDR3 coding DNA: TGTGCCTGGAGCGCGGTCCCTGGGGCCAACGTCCTGACTTTC. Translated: CAWSAVPGANVLTF.